The TCR beta chain described here comes from a study of follicular helper T cells after annual influenza vaccination. Findings and caveats of the study: Successive annual vaccinations recalled a recurrent oligoclonal ICOS+CD38+ cTfh response with influenza-specific clonotypes.

As to time point: 2014-2015 season, pre-vaccination. As for this clone: Its target is not known.

V dropped 5 bases and J dropped 1 base, with 20 bases sitting between them. CDR3 length: 17 residues. CDR1 and CDR2 from the germline V gene are SNHLY and FYNNEI. Sequencing was performed with immunoSEQ multiplex PCR; in TCRdb, only in-frame clones are kept and a portion is missing. The sample yields some 15,000 clones, roughly 86% seen once. The specimen comprised CXCR5- memory CD4+ T cells sorted from blood, sampled on the day of influenza vaccination. This TCR was sampled from an adult who received the influenza vaccine. The genes are TRBV2 and TRBJ1-2; D unclear. The CDR3 DNA sequence: TGTGCCAGCAGTATGAGTACACTGACTGCCCTTAACTATGGCTACACCTTC. Translating gives CASSMSTLTALNYGYTF.